The next 7 T cell receptor beta chains were all read from a single sample in a study of T cells in Graves' hyperthyroidism and ophthalmopathy. TCR beta CDR3 region amplification was performed from RNA transcripts. RT-PCR in the first round (using the HTBI primer set) targeted the TCR CDR3. TCRdb reprocessed the multiplex PCR reads with MiXCR, giving one entry per CDR3 protein. The repertoire holds around 490,000 distinct CDR3 sequences, with about 20% as singletons. The sample taken for sequencing was blood. These receptors came from a man in his forties or fifties with Graves' ophthalmopathy.

This clonotype has a handful of counts. V usage is TRBV12-3 or TRBV12-4 and J usage is TRBJ1-1, with TRBD1 as a possible D gene (5 bases). Trimming left V 7 bases short and J 7 bases short, with 16 bases between. The CDR3 totals 13 residues. In DNA form, the CDR3 reads TGTGCCAGCACACCCGGGACTGCCATTGAAGCTTTCTTT. It specifies CASTPGTAIEAFF.

This clonotype occurred a few times. The CDR3 DNA reads TGTGCCAGCAGTTTAATGAGCGCAGGCCGGGGCGGGGAGCTGTTTTTT. It specifies CASSLMSAGRGGELFF. The J gene is TRBJ2-2, the V gene TRBV27; D perhaps matches TRBD2 (5 bases). Germline V gene lookup returns CDR1 MNHEY and CDR2 SMNVEV (reference sequence). CDR3 length: 16 amino acids. The V and J ends lost 2 bases and 7 bases respectively, with 17 bases between them.

With respect to this clonotype: A much larger clone differs from this one at a single base, so this may be a read error. The genes are TRBV12-3 or TRBV12-4 and TRBJ2-3, with D perhaps being TRBD1 or TRBD2 (5 bases each). The CDR3 totals 15 residues. The V and J ends lost 5 bases and 8 bases respectively, with 20 bases between them. CDR3 loop: CASSPTGPPPATQYF. The CDR3 DNA is TGTGCCAGCAGTCCTACGGGACCTCCCCCAGCTACGCAGTATTTT.

This clonotype was found a few times. This chain joins TRBV30 and TRBJ1-5; D perhaps matches TRBD1 (5 bases). The V end was cut by 5 bases, the J end by 1 base, with 12 bases between. Germline V gene sequence: CDR1 GTSNPN, CDR2 SVGIG (reference sequence). The CDR3 is 14 amino acids. The CDR3 nucleotides are TGTGCCTGGTCAATAGAGGGGAGCAATCAGCCCCAGCATTTT. Amino acid sequence: CAWSIEGSNQPQHF.

This clonotype was counted ten times or more. This chain connects TRBV18 to TRBJ1-1; TRBD1 matches at 8 bases. The CDR3 is 13 amino acids. With V trimmed by 8 bases and J by 3 bases, 5 bases remained unmatched. Germline V lookup: CDR1 KGHSH, CDR2 LQKENI. The CDR3 region has the DNA TGTGCCAGCCAGTCGACAGGGGACACTGAAGCTTTCTTT. Translation gives CASQSTGDTEAFF.

The chain is built from TRBV5-1 and TRBJ2-3; D is uncertain. V was clipped by 0 bases and J by 6 bases, with 14 bases between them. This CDR3 spans 15 amino acids. Per the germline V gene, CDR1 is SGHRS and CDR2 is YFSETQ. This CDR3 reads CASSLAWVDGDTQYF. The CDR3 nucleotides read TGCGCCAGCAGCTTGGCCTGGGTCGATGGGGATACGCAGTATTTT.

The chain uses TRBV15 and TRBJ2-7; the D gene is possibly TRBD2 (5 bases). This CDR3 comprises 13 residues. Germline CDR1 LNHNV, CDR2 YYDKDF (reference sequence). The ends were cut back, 1 base at V and 2 bases at J, with 6 bases in the middle. The CDR3 spells CATSRGGPYEQYF. CDR3 DNA sequence: TGTGCCACCAGCAGAGGAGGGCCCTACGAGCAGTACTTC.